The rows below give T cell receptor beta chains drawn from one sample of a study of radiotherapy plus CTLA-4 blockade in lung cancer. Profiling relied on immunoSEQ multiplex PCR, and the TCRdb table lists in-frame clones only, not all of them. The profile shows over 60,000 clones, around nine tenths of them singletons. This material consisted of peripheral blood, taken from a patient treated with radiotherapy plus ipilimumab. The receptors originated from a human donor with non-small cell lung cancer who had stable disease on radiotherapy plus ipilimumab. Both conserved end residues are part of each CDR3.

CDR3: CASSLRGNYGYTF
V: TRBV5-1

CDR3: CASSPKGRQLNTQYF
V: TRBV7-9

CDR3: CASSLGLAGAYEQYF
V: TRBV5-1

CDR3: CASSPTSGRVETQYF
V: TRBV6-5

CDR3: CASSLRGYPYGYTF
V: TRBV5-8

CDR3: CASSLGGGGYDQPQHF
V: TRBV5-1

CDR3: CASKLRPIYEQYF
V: TRBV2

CDR3: CASTPDRTGRGEQFF
V: TRBV25-1

CDR3: CASSAGLGSTEAFF
V: TRBV6-1

CDR3: CASTESETQYF
V: TRBV6-5

CDR3: CASSSNRGGADTQYF
V: TRBV11-3

CDR3: CASSPPGTRNQPQHF
V: TRBV28

CDR3: CASSVIADFAGELFF
V: TRBV9

CDR3: CASSLQREGTGELFF
V: TRBV19

CDR3: CASSYSGGNLNEKLFF
V: TRBV18

CDR3: CASRGPSWEAFF
V: TRBV6-4

CDR3: CASSPIEKLFF
V: TRBV5-5

CDR3: CASSRDGSSNQPQHF
V: TRBV6-6

CDR3: CASSPWGAGTEAFF
V: TRBV18

CDR3: CASSPPAGGNGYTF
V: TRBV6-1

CDR3: CASSLAIYEQYF
V: TRBV5-8

CDR3: CASSSGTGTHPYEQYF
V: TRBV5-1

CDR3: CASSLFLQSSTDTQYF
V: TRBV5-6

CDR3: CASIKIGGPEDTQYF
V: TRBV10-2

CDR3: CARGGLARYNEQFF
V: TRBV27

CDR3: CSGSQGTSEAFF
V: TRBV29-1

CDR3: CASSPRHTDTQYF
V: TRBV7-9

CDR3: CASSLRNRGQVTGELFF
V: TRBV5-1

CDR3: CASSEGGNTEAFF
V: TRBV25-1

CDR3: CASSLPRGGTDTQYF
V: TRBV7-9